The 26 T cell receptor beta chains below were found in one sample sequenced in a study of cytomegalovirus exposure and HLA in healthy donors. Primers: 60 Vbeta forward and 13 Jbeta reverse. Only in-frame clones appear in the TCRdb table, and some are missing; sequencing was by immunoSEQ multiplex PCR. The data show roughly 200,000 clones, over 75% seen once. Sequenced input: PBMCs. These receptors all come from a woman in her forties or fifties in good health and CMV-seronegative.

This clone has a single count. The chain combines TRBV28 with TRBJ1-2, with a tentative D call TRBD1 (5 bases). CDR1 MDHEN and CDR2 SYDVKM come from the germline V gene. The V gene lost 8 bases and the J gene lost 8 bases, with 21 bases spanning the gap. This CDR3 spans 14 amino acids. The CDR3 spells CASGLGGSVWGYTF. The CDR3 bases are TGTGCCAGCGGGCTTGGGGGGTCCGTCTGGGGCTACACCTTC.

The chain is built from TRBV27 and TRBJ2-7; possibly TRBD1 for D (6 bases). Germline V gene data show CDR1 as MNHEY and CDR2 as SMNVEV (reference sequence). This CDR3 region has 13 residues. Trimming cost V 5 bases and J 4 bases, with 12 bases left between them. This CDR3 is CASSPGTIYEQYF. In DNA form, the CDR3 reads TGTGCCAGCAGTCCCGGGACAATTTACGAGCAGTACTTC.

The chain recombines TRBV10-3 with TRBJ2-7; 7 positions agree with TRBD1. CDR3 length equals 14 residues. Trimming took 0 bases from V and 1 from J; bases not matched to a gene: 0. The germline CDR1 and CDR2 sequences are ENHRY and SYGVKD. For the CDR3, the DNA is TGTGCCATCAGTGAGTCGGGACAGTCCTACGAGCAGTACTTC. It yields the protein CAISESGQSYEQYF.

Details on this clone: At one of its ends the junction is not consistent with the germline gene, which may arise from a read error. V and J are TRBV15 and TRBJ2-7, with 10 bases that match TRBD1. CDR3 length: 14 residues. Germline V gives CDR1 LNHNV, CDR2 YYDKDF (reference sequence). The CDR3 DNA reads as TGTGCCACCAGCAGCCGGGACAGGGGTTCGGTGCAGTGCTTC. As protein: CATSSRDRGSVQCF.

This clone appeared a few times. This chain joins TRBV5-4 and TRBJ2-7; D unclear. Trimming shortened V by 0 bases and J by 4 bases, and 14 bases separated the two germline ends. CDR3 size: 15 residues. Germline-derived CDR1 and CDR2 are SGHNT and YYREEE (reference sequence). The CDR3 is CASSLVPAILYEQYF. CDR3 nucleotides: TGTGCCAGCAGCTTGGTGCCGGCGATACTATACGAGCAGTACTTC.

This sequence joins TRBV28 and TRBJ1-2; 9 bases map to TRBD1. V lost 6 bases to trimming and J lost 5 bases; unmatched junction nucleotides: 4. CDR3 length: 13 amino acids. Per germline, CDR1 MDHEN and CDR2 SYDVKM. The CDR3 bases are TGTGCCAGCAGCCCCGACAGGGGGTATGGCTACACCTTC. Translating it yields CASSPDRGYGYTF.

In its sample, this clone was seen once. The chain recombines TRBV27 with TRBJ2-1; 9 bases are a match to TRBD2. CDR3 length: 16 residues. Germline lookup yields CDR1 MNHEY and CDR2 SMNVEV (reference sequence). V lost 5 bases to trimming and J lost 6 bases; unmatched junction nucleotides: 11. The CDR3 region is CASSQGAGGIRNEQFF. The CDR3 coding sequence is TGTGCCAGCAGTCAAGGAGCGGGGGGCATTCGCAATGAGCAGTTCTTC.

This clone was counted a few times. Written as DNA, the CDR3 is TGTGCCAGCAGACCCGGGTCAAACACCGGGGAGCTGTTTTTT. This sequence encodes CASRPGSNTGELFF. The rearrangement links TRBV6-5 to TRBJ2-2; D uncertain. CDR3 length equals 14 residues. V gave up 6 bases and J gave up 2 bases, with 10 bases separating them. The germline V gene has CDR1 MNHEY and CDR2 SVGAGI.

This clone appeared a few times. V and J are TRBV28 and TRBJ1-5; D gene uncertain. There are 12 residues in the CDR3. Germline-derived CDR1 and CDR2 are MDHEN and SYDVKM. Trimming shortened V by 6 bases and J by 3 bases, and 6 bases separated the two germline ends. The CDR3 nucleotides read TGTGCCAGCAGACTCTCCAATCAGCCCCAGCATTTT. The encoded protein is CASRLSNQPQHF.

This clone was seen only a few times. The gene calls are TRBV28 and TRBJ1-1, with 7 bases matching TRBD1. CDR3 length: 13 amino acids. The germline CDR1 and CDR2 sequences are MDHEN and SYDVKM. The trim removed 8 bases at V and 0 bases at J, leaving 3 bases unmatched. The CDR3 here is CASGTAMNTEAFF. In nucleotides, the CDR3 is TGTGCCAGCGGGACAGCGATGAACACTGAAGCTTTCTTT.

The rearrangement uses TRBV28 and TRBJ2-3; D is uncertain. V gave up 7 bases and J gave up 2 bases, with 10 bases separating them. CDR1 is MDHEN and CDR2 is SYDVKM in the germline V gene. The CDR3 covers 13 residues. The CDR3 DNA follows: TGTGCCAGCACCCCTAGAGACACAGATACGCAGTATTTT. Its protein is CASTPRDTDTQYF.

This clone has just a few counts. The chain couples TRBV11-1 to TRBJ1-2; D possibly corresponds to TRBD1 (6 bases). Per the germline V gene, CDR1 is SGHAT and CDR2 is FQDESV (reference sequence). This CDR3 contains 13 residues. The ends were cut back, 5 bases at V and 2 bases at J, with 9 bases in the middle. CDR3 sequence reads: CASSPRGNYGYTF. In DNA, the CDR3 is TGTGCCAGCAGCCCCAGGGGCAACTATGGCTACACCTTC.

The chain carries TRBV11-2 and TRBJ2-2; TRBD1 might be the D (5 bases). The CDR3 sequence is 16 residues long. The ends were cut back, 0 bases at V and 2 bases at J, with 10 bases in the middle. The germline gives CDR1 SGHAT, CDR2 FQNNGV. The CDR3 DNA reads as TGTGCCAGCAGCTTAGATCGGCAGGGAAACACCGGGGAGCTGTTTTTT. Its protein product is CASSLDRQGNTGELFF.

This rearrangement joins TRBV7-2 to TRBJ2-5, with D possibly being TRBD2 (6 bases). The CDR3 length is 14 residues. V was trimmed by 5 bases and J by 1 base, leaving 11 bases between them. Germline CDR1 is SGHTA and CDR2 is FQGNSA. The CDR3 region has the DNA TGTGCCAGCAGCCTCGAGGGACTCCAAGAGACCCAGTACTTC. Translated: CASSLEGLQETQYF. The whole variable domain, filled in from reference TRBV7-2 and TRBJ2-5, reads GAGVSQSPSNKVTEKGKDVELRCDPISGHTALYWYRQSLGQGLEFLIYFQGNSAPDKSGLPSDRFSAERTGGSVSTLTIQRTQQEDSAVYLCASSLEGLQETQYFGPGTRLLVL.

The chain recombines TRBV4-2 with TRBJ2-2, with TRBD2 matching 9 bases. The CDR3 contains 17 residues. Germline V gene lookup returns CDR1 LGHNA and CDR2 YNFKEQ. Unmatched junction bases numbered 4, after V lost 0 bases and J lost 2 bases. CDR3: CASSQDGLARNTGELFF. The CDR3 nucleotides are TGTGCCAGCAGCCAAGATGGACTAGCGAGAAACACCGGGGAGCTGTTTTTT.

The chain joins TRBV5-1 to TRBJ2-3, with D perhaps matching TRBD2 (5 bases). The CDR3 loop spans 14 amino acids. CDR1 SGHRS and CDR2 YFSETQ come from the germline V gene. The V gene lost 5 bases and the J gene lost 5 bases, with 15 bases spanning the gap. The CDR3, as DNA: TGCGCCAGCAGTTCTGGGCTTGGGAGAGATACGCAGTATTTT. Encoded protein: CASSSGLGRDTQYF.

This clone showed up just a few times. The V gene is TRBV7-9, the J gene TRBJ1-1; 9 bases align to TRBD1. This CDR3 contains 18 residues. The V gene end was trimmed by 3 bases and the J gene end by 2 bases; junction bases not matched to a gene: 13. CDR1 is SEHNR, CDR2 FQNEAQ, per germline (reference sequence). The CDR3 sequence: CASSLPQGAKTVNTEAFF. CDR3 bases: TGTGCCAGCAGCTTGCCACAGGGGGCGAAAACGGTAAACACTGAAGCTTTCTTT.

The gene calls are TRBV6-5 and TRBJ1-1; TRBD1 agrees at 8 bases. V shed 6 bases and J 1 base; nucleotides not matched to a gene: 4. The CDR3 consists of 14 residues. Germline CDR1 MNHEY, CDR2 SVGAGI. CDR3 amino acids: CASSFDRGNTEAFF. In DNA form, the CDR3 reads TGTGCCAGCAGCTTCGACAGGGGGAACACTGAAGCTTTCTTT.

The chain joins TRBV2 to TRBJ1-4, with D tentatively TRBD1 (6 bases). Trimming took off 5 bases at V and 0 bases at J, with 16 bases between the two ends. This CDR3 is 17 amino acids long. CDR1 and CDR2 (germline): SNHLY, FYNNEI. The chain's CDR3 is CASSLQGSPATNEKLFF. The DNA for the CDR3 is TGTGCCAGCAGTCTACAGGGTTCCCCTGCAACTAATGAAAAACTGTTTTTT.

This sequence joins TRBV11-1 and TRBJ1-1, with a weak D call TRBD1 (6 bases). Trimming shortened V by 2 bases and J by 10 bases, and 11 bases separated the two germline ends. This CDR3 is built from 12 residues. Germline V CDR1 and CDR2: SGHAT, FQDESV (reference sequence). The CDR3 bases are TGTGCCAGCAGCTTAACAGGGTCTCGAGCTTTCTTT. It encodes CASSLTGSRAFF.

The chain carries TRBV10-3 and TRBJ1-4; TRBD1 is a possible D gene (6 bases). The CDR3 totals 16 residues. CDR1 ENHRY and CDR2 SYGVKD come from the germline V gene. The ends were cut back, 2 bases at V and 3 bases at J, with 13 bases in the middle. The CDR3 here is CAISEGQSRANEKLFF. As DNA, the CDR3 is TGTGCCATCAGTGAGGGACAGAGTCGGGCTAATGAAAAACTGTTTTTT.

The V and J genes are TRBV5-1 and TRBJ2-1; 12 bases align to TRBD2. Trimming removed 2 bases from V and 5 bases from J; junction bases left unmatched: 11. Germline V lookup: CDR1 SGHRS, CDR2 YFSETQ. This CDR3 has 18 residues. The CDR3 reads CASSLTSGGLPNDNEQFF. CDR3 DNA sequence: TGCGCCAGCAGCTTAACTAGCGGGGGGCTTCCTAATGACAATGAGCAGTTCTTC. Using reference TRBV5-1 and TRBJ2-1 for the parts outside the CDR3, the full variable domain is KAGVTQTPRYLIKTRGQQVTLSCSPISGHRSVSWYQQTPGQGLQFLFEYFSETQRNKGNFPGRFSGRQFSNSRSEMNVSTLELGDSALYLCASSLTSGGLPNDNEQFFGPGTRLTVL.

This sequence joins TRBV7-9 and TRBJ2-5; the D gene is possibly TRBD1 (6 bases). The CDR3 extends over 15 amino acids. In germline, CDR1 is SEHNR, CDR2 FQNEAQ (reference sequence). The germline V and J ends were trimmed by 5 bases and 4 bases, with 17 bases remaining between them. CDR3 residues: CASSPISGVGETQYF. In DNA form, the CDR3 reads TGTGCCAGCAGCCCGATCTCAGGGGTAGGAGAGACCCAGTACTTC. The full variable domain, its missing parts supplied by reference TRBV7-9 and TRBJ2-5, is DTGVSQNPRHKITKRGQNVTFRCDPISEHNRLYWYRQTLGQGPEFLTYFQNEAQLEKSRLLSDRFSAERPKGSFSTLEIQRTEQGDSAMYLCASSPISGVGETQYFGPGTRLLVL.

The chain joins TRBV5-1 to TRBJ2-5, with D tentatively TRBD2 (6 bases). TRBJ2-7 explains the end of the DNA better; the J call may be wrong. Germline lookup yields CDR1 SGHRS and CDR2 YFSETQ. This CDR3 is built from 14 residues. The CDR3 region has the DNA TGCGCCAGCAGCCTGCCGACTAGGATGTACGAGCAGTACTTC. Encoded protein: CASSLPTRMYEQYF.

In this sample, this clone turned up once. The chain has TRBV4-3 and TRBJ2-5; 7 bases agree with TRBD1. The assigned J gene may be wrong: the sequence end matches TRBJ2-7 better. Germline V gives CDR1 LGHNA, CDR2 YSLEER. CDR3 length: 16 residues. CDR3 bases: TGCGCCAGCAGCCAAGATCCGGGGACAGCCTCCTACGAGCAGTACTTC. This encodes CASSQDPGTASYEQYF.

The chain couples TRBV9 to TRBJ1-5; D is unresolved. V dropped 0 bases and J dropped 3 bases, with 4 bases sitting between them. Germline CDR1 SGDLS, CDR2 YYNGEE. CDR3 length: 13 residues. CDR3 region: CASSVDINQPQHF. For the CDR3, the DNA is TGTGCCAGCAGCGTAGATATCAATCAGCCCCAGCATTTT.